The 19 T cell receptor beta chains below come from one sample, sequenced in a study of cytomegalovirus exposure and HLA in healthy donors. Primers for the PCR totalled 60 Vbeta and 13 Jbeta. Repertoires were generated with immunoSEQ multiplex PCR, while TCRdb's copy carries only in-frame clones and drops some. In the table there are more than 90,000 clones, roughly four fifths of which are singletons. Sequencing input: PBMCs. Every receptor here comes from a man younger than 45 in good health and CMV-seropositive.

Points on this clone: The junction departs from germline at one end; a sequencing error may be responsible. V usage is TRBV7-9 and J usage is TRBJ2-7, with TRBD1 matching 9 bases. The germline gives CDR1 SEHNR, CDR2 FQNEAQ (reference sequence). The CDR3 contains 16 residues. CDR3 amino acids: CSSSPPGGTGHYEQYF. The CDR3 bases are TGTTCCAGCAGCCCCCCAGGAGGGACAGGGCACTACGAGCAGTACTTC.

Only a few counts were recorded for this clone. The chain joins TRBV5-5 to TRBJ2-1, with D maybe TRBD1 (5 bases). This CDR3 is built from 14 residues. CDR1 is SGHKS, CDR2 YYEKEE, per germline (reference sequence). V was clipped by 6 bases and J by 10 bases, with 20 bases between them. The chain's CDR3 is CASTSTDKWNEQFF. CDR3 sequence (DNA): TGTGCCAGCACCTCAACGGACAAATGGAACGAGCAGTTCTTC.

The chain links TRBV6-5 to TRBJ2-7, with D unclear. The CDR3 is 14 residues long. Trimming pared 4 bases from V and 0 bases from J, leaving 10 bases between. CDR1 is MNHEY, CDR2 SVGAGI, per germline. Written as DNA, the CDR3 is TGTGCCAGCAGTTCAAGACGGAGCTCCTACGAGCAGTACGTC. Translated: CASSSRRSSYEQYV.

This sequence joins TRBV20-1 and TRBJ2-1; D ambiguous. From germline, CDR1 is DFQATT and CDR2 SNEGSKA (reference sequence). The CDR3 is made up of 11 amino acids. With 4 bases removed from V and 7 bases from J, the gap between germline ends came to 8 bases. The CDR3 bases are TGCAGTGCTAAGAGGCAGAATGAGCAGTTCTTC. Translating it yields CSAKRQNEQFF.

This clone was detected only once. The chain uses TRBV5-1 and TRBJ1-4, with 8 bases matching TRBD1. The CDR3 runs to 20 residues. V was clipped by 0 bases and J by 0 bases; unmatched bases: 13. CDR1 and CDR2 from the germline V gene are SGHRS and YFSETQ. The CDR3 loop reads CASSLERTGTLSATNEKLFF. The CDR3 DNA is TGCGCCAGCAGCTTGGAGAGGACAGGGACCCTCTCTGCAACTAATGAAAAACTGTTTTTT.

The rearrangement joins TRBV2 to TRBJ2-5; D may be TRBD1 (6 bases). V dropped 2 bases and J dropped 5 bases, with 18 bases sitting between them. Germline V CDR1 and CDR2: SNHLY, FYNNEI. CDR3 length equals 16 residues. The CDR3 here is CASSEPDRWGWETQYF. CDR3 DNA sequence: TGTGCCAGCAGTGAACCTGACAGGTGGGGGTGGGAGACCCAGTACTTC.

The V call is TRBV5-1, the J call TRBJ2-7; the match to TRBD1 covers 7 bases. V was clipped by 4 bases and J by 4 bases; unmatched bases: 14. CDR3 length equals 16 residues. CDR1 is SGHRS and CDR2 is YFSETQ in the germline V gene. DNA for the CDR3: TGCGCCAGCAGCCAGGATCCGACAGGGCTCTCATACGAGCAGTACTTC. Amino acids: CASSQDPTGLSYEQYF.

The chain recombines TRBV2 with TRBJ1-6, with D tentatively TRBD1 (5 bases). Germline V gene data show CDR1 as SNHLY and CDR2 as FYNNEI. V shed 6 bases and J shed 7 bases, with 13 bases lying between them. CDR3 length: 14 amino acids. The CDR3 reads CASRVPGRNSPLHF. CDR3 nucleotides: TGTGCCAGCAGAGTCCCAGGGAGGAATTCACCCCTCCACTTT.

This clone has more than one count but fewer than ten. The chain employs TRBV5-1 and TRBJ2-7, with 8 bases lining up with TRBD1. The CDR3 runs to 15 residues. Germline V gives CDR1 SGHRS, CDR2 YFSETQ. Trimming cost V 1 base and J 3 bases; bases outside gene matches: 6. The CDR3 here is CASSLNRGAFYEQYF. The CDR3, as DNA: TGCGCCAGCAGCTTGAACAGGGGGGCATTCTACGAGCAGTACTTC.

J is TRBJ1-2 and V is TRBV5-1; D may be TRBD1 (5 bases). CDR1 and CDR2 (germline): SGHRS, YFSETQ. Trimming removed 0 bases at V and 4 bases at J, with 10 bases between. The length of the CDR3 is 14 residues. The CDR3 DNA follows: TGCGCCAGCAGCTTGGTCTACAGGAGCTATGGCTACACCTTC. Its translation: CASSLVYRSYGYTF. The variable domain in full, with the rest retrieved from reference TRBV5-1 and TRBJ1-2, is KAGVTQTPRYLIKTRGQQVTLSCSPISGHRSVSWYQQTPGQGLQFLFEYFSETQRNKGNFPGRFSGRQFSNSRSEMNVSTLELGDSALYLCASSLVYRSYGYTFGSGTRLTVV.

CDR3 DNA: TGTGCCATCAGGACGGAGGGGGCGCGGAGCGGGGAGCTGTTTTTT. Translation gives CAIRTEGARSGELFF. V usage is TRBV10-3 and J usage is TRBJ2-2; D is perhaps TRBD1 (7 bases). The CDR3 consists of 15 residues. Germline V gene lookup returns CDR1 ENHRY and CDR2 SYGVKD. V shed 6 bases and J shed 7 bases, with 18 bases lying between them.

The chain carries TRBV11-2 and TRBJ2-7; a weak D match, TRBD1 (5 bases). Trimming cost V 5 bases and J 1 base, with 12 bases left between them. The CDR3 runs 14 residues. The V gene's germline CDR1 is SGHAT and CDR2 FQNNGV. The CDR3: CASSPIKGSYEQYV. CDR3 bases: TGTGCCAGCAGCCCAATAAAGGGGTCCTACGAGCAGTACGTC.

The chain combines TRBV6-5 with TRBJ1-2; D might be TRBD1 (5 bases). This CDR3 is 14 amino acids long. Trimming stripped 2 bases from V and 4 bases from J, with 11 bases between. CDR1 is MNHEY, CDR2 SVGAGI, per germline. The CDR3, as DNA: TGTGCCAGCAGTTACGGTGGGGCCGCCTATGGCTACACCTTC. Amino acids: CASSYGGAAYGYTF.

The J gene is TRBJ2-4, the V gene TRBV4-1; D is perhaps TRBD2 (7 bases). There are 17 residues in the CDR3. V lost 4 bases and J 1 base, leaving 17 bases between the germline ends. Per the germline V gene, CDR1 is MGHRA and CDR2 is YSYEKL. The CDR3 region is CASSPLGRGNAKNIQYF. CDR3 nucleotides: TGCGCCAGCAGCCCACTGGGGAGGGGGAACGCCAAAAACATTCAGTACTTC.

V usage is TRBV5-1 and J usage is TRBJ1-3, with D possibly matching TRBD1 (5 bases). Germline CDR1 reads SGHRS; CDR2 reads YFSETQ. The length of the CDR3 is 14 residues. V was pared by 4 bases and J by 3 bases, with 11 bases between. The CDR3 reads CASSPRVGGNTIYF. CDR3 in DNA: TGCGCCAGCAGCCCCAGGGTTGGTGGAAACACCATATATTTT.

The CDR3: CASSYSGQNEQFF. CDR3 in DNA: TGTGCCAGCAGTTACTCCGGACAGAATGAGCAGTTCTTC. This chain links TRBV6-6 with TRBJ2-1; D might be TRBD1 (6 bases). The CDR3 is 13 amino acids. V dropped 0 bases and J dropped 7 bases, with 7 bases sitting between them. The germline gives CDR1 MNHNY, CDR2 SVGAGI (reference sequence).

The chain joins TRBV5-6 to TRBJ2-7; D possibly corresponds to TRBD2 (7 bases). Trimming removed 4 bases at V and 7 bases at J, with 24 bases between. The CDR3 contains 16 residues. The V gene's germline CDR1 is SGHDT and CDR2 YYEEEE. DNA of the CDR3: TGTGCCAGCAGCAGCTTTGTGGACAGCGGGGCCGGGGAGCAGTACGTC. It is translated as CASSSFVDSGAGEQYV.

The chain employs TRBV6-4 and TRBJ1-2; a possible D gene is TRBD1 (6 bases). From germline, CDR1 is MRHNA and CDR2 SNTAGT. Trimming left V 6 bases short and J 8 bases short, with 16 bases between. This CDR3 spans 13 amino acids. This chain's CDR3 is CASRETGVGGYTF. In DNA form, the CDR3 reads TGTGCCAGCAGGGAGACAGGAGTGGGGGGCTACACCTTC.

This clone has more than one count but fewer than ten. This CDR3 is CASSGTSGGADTQYF. In nucleotides, the CDR3 is TGTGCCAGCAGTGGGACTAGCGGGGGGGCAGATACGCAGTATTTT. The chain employs TRBV6-1 and TRBJ2-3; 15 bases are shared with TRBD2. Germline V gene data show CDR1 as MNHNS and CDR2 as SASEGT. The V and J ends lost 4 bases and 4 bases, in that order; junction bases with no gene match: 0. This CDR3 is built from 15 residues.